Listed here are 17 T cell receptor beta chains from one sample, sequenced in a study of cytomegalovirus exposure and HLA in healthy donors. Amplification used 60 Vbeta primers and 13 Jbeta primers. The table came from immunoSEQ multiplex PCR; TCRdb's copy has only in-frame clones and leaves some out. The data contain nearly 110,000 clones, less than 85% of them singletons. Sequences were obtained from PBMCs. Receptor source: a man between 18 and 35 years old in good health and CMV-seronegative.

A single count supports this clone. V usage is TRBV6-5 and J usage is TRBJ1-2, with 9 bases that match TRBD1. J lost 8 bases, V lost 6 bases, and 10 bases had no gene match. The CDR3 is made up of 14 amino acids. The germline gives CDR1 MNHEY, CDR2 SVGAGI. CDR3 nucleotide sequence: TGTGCCAGCAGGAAATTAACAGGGGGCGACGGCTACACCTTC. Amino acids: CASRKLTGGDGYTF.

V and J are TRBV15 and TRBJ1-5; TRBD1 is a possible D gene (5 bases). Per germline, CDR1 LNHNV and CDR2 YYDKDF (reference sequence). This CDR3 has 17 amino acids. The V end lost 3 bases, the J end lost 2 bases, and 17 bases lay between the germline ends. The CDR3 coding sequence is TGTGCCACCAGCAGGGCCGCATACAGGTTAGGCAATCAGCCCCAGCATTTT. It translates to CATSRAAYRLGNQPQHF.

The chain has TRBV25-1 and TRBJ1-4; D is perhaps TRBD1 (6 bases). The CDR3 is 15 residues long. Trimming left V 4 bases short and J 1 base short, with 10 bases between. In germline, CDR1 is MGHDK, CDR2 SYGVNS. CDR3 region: CASSVAQGTNEKLFF. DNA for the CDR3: TGTGCCAGCAGTGTAGCACAGGGAACTAATGAAAAACTGTTTTTT.

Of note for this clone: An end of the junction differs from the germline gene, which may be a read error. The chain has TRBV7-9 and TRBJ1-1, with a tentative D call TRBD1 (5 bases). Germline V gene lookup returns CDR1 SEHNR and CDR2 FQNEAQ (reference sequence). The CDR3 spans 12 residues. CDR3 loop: CSSSLMGPEAFF. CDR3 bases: TGTTCCAGCAGCTTAATGGGGCCTGAAGCTTTCTTT.

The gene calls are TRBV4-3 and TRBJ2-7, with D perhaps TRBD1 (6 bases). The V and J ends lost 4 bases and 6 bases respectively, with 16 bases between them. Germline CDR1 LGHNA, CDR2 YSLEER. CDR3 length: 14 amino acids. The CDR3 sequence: CASSPSVAGAEQYF. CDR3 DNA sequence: TGCGCCAGCAGCCCCTCGGTTGCAGGGGCCGAGCAGTACTTC.

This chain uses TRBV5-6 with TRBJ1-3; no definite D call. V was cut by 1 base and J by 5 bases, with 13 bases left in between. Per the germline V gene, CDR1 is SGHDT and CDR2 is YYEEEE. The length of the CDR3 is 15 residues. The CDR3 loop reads CASSLPGVSRNTIYF. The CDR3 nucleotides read TGTGCCAGCAGCTTGCCCGGGGTGTCTAGAAACACCATATATTTT.

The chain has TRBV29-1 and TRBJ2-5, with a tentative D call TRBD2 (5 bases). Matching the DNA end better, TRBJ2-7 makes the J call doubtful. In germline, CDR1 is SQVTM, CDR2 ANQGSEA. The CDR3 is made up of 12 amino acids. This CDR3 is CSVHEGVHEQYF. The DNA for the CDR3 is TGCAGCGTCCACGAGGGCGTGCACGAGCAGTACTTC.

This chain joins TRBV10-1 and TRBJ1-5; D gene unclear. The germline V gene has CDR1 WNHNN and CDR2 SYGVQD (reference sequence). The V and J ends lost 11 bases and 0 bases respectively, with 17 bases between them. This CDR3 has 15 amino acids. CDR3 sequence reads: CAEPYKRYSNQPQHF. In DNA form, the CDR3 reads TGCGCCGAGCCGTACAAGCGATATAGCAATCAGCCCCAGCATTTT.

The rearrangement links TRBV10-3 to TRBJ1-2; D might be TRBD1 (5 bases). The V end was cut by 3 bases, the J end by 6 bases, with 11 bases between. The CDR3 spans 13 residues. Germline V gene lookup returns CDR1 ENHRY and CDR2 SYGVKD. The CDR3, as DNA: TGTGCCATCAGTGAAGGGGTTAAGGATGGCTACACCTTC. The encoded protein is CAISEGVKDGYTF.

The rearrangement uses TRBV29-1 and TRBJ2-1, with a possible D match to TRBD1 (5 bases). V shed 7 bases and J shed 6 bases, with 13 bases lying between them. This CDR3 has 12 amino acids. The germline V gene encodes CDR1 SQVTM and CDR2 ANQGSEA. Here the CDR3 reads CSASPTVNEQFF. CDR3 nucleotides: TGCAGCGCCTCTCCGACAGTCAATGAGCAGTTCTTC.

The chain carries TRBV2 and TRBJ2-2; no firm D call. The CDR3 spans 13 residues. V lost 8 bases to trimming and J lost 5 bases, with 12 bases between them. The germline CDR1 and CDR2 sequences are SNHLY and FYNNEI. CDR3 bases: TGTGCCAGCCGTCTAGTAGTAACCGGGGAGCTGTTTTTT. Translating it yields CASRLVVTGELFF.

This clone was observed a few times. The DNA for the CDR3 is TGCGCCAGCAGCTTGGCCGCGGGACCGAAGGTGGAGACCCAGTACTTC. This sequence encodes CASSLAAGPKVETQYF. The chain couples TRBV5-1 to TRBJ2-5; TRBD2 might be the D (6 bases). CDR1 is SGHRS, CDR2 YFSETQ, per germline. The germline V and J ends were trimmed by 0 bases and 5 bases, with 17 bases remaining between them. This CDR3 contains 16 residues.

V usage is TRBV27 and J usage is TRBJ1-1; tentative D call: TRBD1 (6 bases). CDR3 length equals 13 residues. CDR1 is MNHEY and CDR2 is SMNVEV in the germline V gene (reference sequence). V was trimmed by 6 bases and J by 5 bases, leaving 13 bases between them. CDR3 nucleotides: TGTGCCAGCAGGGAGAGGGGGGGAACTGAAGCTTTCTTT. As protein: CASRERGGTEAFF.

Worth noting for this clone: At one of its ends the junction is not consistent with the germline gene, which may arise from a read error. CDR3 protein: CSSSLLTGAGNTIYF. The CDR3 DNA follows: TGTTCCAGCAGCTTATTGACAGGTGCTGGAAACACCATATATTTT. The rearrangement joins TRBV7-9 to TRBJ1-3; the D gene is possibly TRBD1 (6 bases). This CDR3 is built from 15 residues. Germline V gives CDR1 SEHNR, CDR2 FQNEAQ (reference sequence). The variable domain in full, completed from reference TRBV7-9 and TRBJ1-3, reads DTGVSQNPRHKITKRGQNVTFRCDPISEHNRLYWYRQTLGQGPEFLTYFQNEAQLEKSRLLSDRFSAERPKGSFSTLEIQRTEQGDSAMYLCSSSLLTGAGNTIYFGEGSWLTVV.

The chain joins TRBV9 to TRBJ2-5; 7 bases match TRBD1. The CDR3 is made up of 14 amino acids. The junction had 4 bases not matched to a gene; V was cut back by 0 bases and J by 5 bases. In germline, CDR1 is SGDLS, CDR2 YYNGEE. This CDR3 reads CASSVGQGRETQYF. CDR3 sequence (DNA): TGTGCCAGCAGCGTAGGACAGGGCAGGGAGACCCAGTACTTC.

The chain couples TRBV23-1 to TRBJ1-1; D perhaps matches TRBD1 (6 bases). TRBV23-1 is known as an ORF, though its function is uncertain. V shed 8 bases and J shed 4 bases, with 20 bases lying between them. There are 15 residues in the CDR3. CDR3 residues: CASSKGGGRCTEAFF. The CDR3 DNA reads TGCGCCAGCTCAAAAGGGGGGGGTCGGTGCACTGAAGCTTTCTTT.

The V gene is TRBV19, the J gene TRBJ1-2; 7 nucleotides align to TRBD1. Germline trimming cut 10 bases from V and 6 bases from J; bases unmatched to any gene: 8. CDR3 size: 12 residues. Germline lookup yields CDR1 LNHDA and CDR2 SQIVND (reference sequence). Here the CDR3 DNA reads TGTGCCACCCTAGACAGGGCTAATGGCTACACCTTC. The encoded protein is CATLDRANGYTF.